The sequence of this T cell receptor (beta chain) was determined in a study of blood T cells in healthy people across ages. Regarding the study as a whole: With age, beta diversity per million T cells declined roughly linearly, significantly by about 37.

Of note for this clonotype: Its antigen remains unknown.

Germline assignment: CDR1 SNHLY and CDR2 FYNNEI. The CDR3 is 15 amino acids. Trimming cost V 7 bases and J 4 bases, with 16 bases left between them. Alongside a J-beta primer mix, a sample-barcoded 5' primer served in a second PCR lasting about 6 to 12 cycles. TCRdb passed the 5' RACE reads through MiXCR, listing each CDR3 protein once. The sample consists of about 600,000 distinct CDR3 sequences, roughly 48% of them appearing once. The chain carries TRBV2 and TRBJ2-2, with D perhaps TRBD1 (5 bases). This receptor was identified in an elderly man in good health. The sample was blood. The CDR3 coding sequence is TGTGCCAGCACACGCGAAGGGGCTGTCACCGGGGAGCTGTTTTTT. Encoded protein: CASTREGAVTGELFF.